This TCR beta chain was sequenced during a study of blood T cell repertoires in COVID-19. Patients of the Seattle cohort, enrolled during active infection, were followed longitudinally. Sequenced by immunoSEQ multiplex PCR; TCRdb stores in-frame clones only, minus some. The sample includes around 190,000 clones, roughly three quarters of them seen just once. After removal of 1 base from V and 5 bases from J, the junction contained 7 bases not matched to a gene. Germline CDR1 and CDR2: GTSNPN and SVGIG (reference sequence). This CDR3 region has 14 residues. The sample was peripheral blood. This chain connects TRBV30 to TRBJ1-1; TRBD1 aligns across 7 bases. This sequence was found in a woman between 40 and 50 years old with COVID-19, enrolled during active disease. The CDR3 loop is CAWSGTGAGTEAFF. Written as DNA, the CDR3 is TGTGCCTGGAGTGGAACAGGGGCTGGAACTGAAGCTTTCTTT.